This passage covers 5 T cell receptor beta chains from one sample sequenced in a study of blood T cell repertoires in COVID-19. Some clones are missing from TCRdb's copy, which holds only in-frame ones; the method was immunoSEQ multiplex PCR. Here the sample spans fewer than 350,000 clones, 86% being singletons. Material: peripheral blood. Receptor source: a man aged 35-49 years with active or convalescent COVID-19.

The chain employs TRBV19 and TRBJ2-1; no firm D call. V was shortened by 7 bases and J by 6 bases, with 10 bases between the two germline ends. This CDR3 contains 12 residues. Germline values: CDR1 LNHDA, CDR2 SQIVND (reference sequence). In DNA form, the CDR3 reads TGTGCCAGTACCCCGACTGGCAATGAGCAGTTCTTC. It codes for CASTPTGNEQFF.

The chain is built from TRBV7-9 and TRBJ1-2; 7 nucleotides match TRBD1. The CDR3 extends over 16 amino acids. V trimming: 5 bases; J trimming: 2 bases; junction bases outside the gene matches: 11. Germline CDR1 SEHNR, CDR2 FQNEAQ (reference sequence). The CDR3 loop reads CASSPGGSQGNYGYTF. In DNA form, the CDR3 reads TGTGCCAGCAGCCCAGGGGGATCGCAGGGGAACTATGGCTACACCTTC.

This chain joins TRBV3-1 (or the pseudogene TRBV3-2) and TRBJ1-2; D is undetermined. The CDR3 runs 14 residues. V was cut by 3 bases and J by 7 bases, with 15 bases left in between. CDR1 and CDR2 (germline): LGHDT, YNNKEL (reference sequence). CDR3 sequence reads: CASSHPAGYSGYTF. DNA for the CDR3: TGTGCCAGCAGCCACCCAGCGGGTTATAGTGGCTACACCTTC.

V gene TRBV6-5 combines with J gene TRBJ1-2; 9 bases agree with TRBD1. Trimming at V came to 1 base and at J to 3 bases, leaving 6 bases not matched to a gene. CDR3 length: 16 amino acids. The germline CDR1 and CDR2 sequences are MNHEY and SVGAGI. The CDR3 DNA reads as TGTGCCAGCAGTTACTGGTGGCGGGACAGGGACTATGGCTACACCTTC. Translated: CASSYWWRDRDYGYTF.

The chain employs TRBV11-3 and TRBJ1-1; maybe TRBD1 (5 bases). CDR1 and CDR2 (germline): SGHNT, YENEEA. The germline V and J ends were trimmed by 6 bases and 2 bases, with 16 bases remaining between them. The CDR3 is 15 residues long. Here the CDR3 DNA reads TGTGCCAGCAGGACCGGTGGGGGGAGAAACACTGAAGCTTTCTTT. Translated, it gives CASRTGGGRNTEAFF. Full variable domain (outside the CDR3, taken from reference TRBV11-3 and TRBJ1-1): EAGVVQSPRYKIIEKKQPVAFWCNPISGHNTLYWYLQNLGQGPELLIRYENEEAVDDSQLPKDRFSAERLKGVDSTLKIQPAELGDSAVYLCASRTGGGRNTEAFFGQGTRLTVV.